The T cell receptor beta chain under discussion was sequenced for a study of vaccination effects on CD4 cells after COVID-19. Sequenced by immunoSEQ multiplex PCR; TCRdb stores in-frame clones only, minus some. The data hold 60,000 to 75,000 clones, with roughly 73% observed a single time. This clone was picked up one time. Antigen: not known. Before sequencing, viral peptide pools were used by the ViraFEST assay to expand antigen-specific CD4+ T cells. Following culture for ten to eleven days, CD4+ T cells were isolated. PCR confirmed that the person was infected with SARS-CoV-2 between March and December 2020. Half-medium changes using IL-2 medium occurred on days 3 and 7. V was cut by 4 bases and J by 7 bases, with 28 bases left in between. Germline-derived CDR1 and CDR2 are LNHDA and SQIVND (reference sequence). This CDR3 is 18 amino acids long.

Sequenced material: CD4+ T cells from PBMCs cultured with HIV peptides, taken before COVID-19 vaccination. The subset is: HIV-1 Nef peptide pool negative control/reference culture. The TCR comes from a human donor who had a prior SARS-CoV-2 infection. The gene calls are TRBV19 and TRBJ1-2; D is possibly TRBD1 (5 bases). CDR3 sequence: CASSTGTDTTYALSGYTF. CDR3 nucleotides: TGTGCCAGTAGTACCGGGACGGACACCACCTACGCTCTCAGTGGCTACACCTTC.